The present T cell receptor beta chain was sequenced within a study of T cell responses to AZD1222 COVID-19 vaccine. After removal of 1 base from V and 5 bases from J, the junction contained 8 bases not matched to a gene. From germline, CDR1 is SGHRS and CDR2 YFSETQ. The CDR3 runs 15 residues. Data came from immunoSEQ multiplex PCR; TCRdb stores just in-frame clones and leaves some out. The profile covers approximately 150,000 clones, with roughly nine tenths appearing a single time and 4.5% to 6.5% taken by the ten largest. The sample in question was peripheral blood, obtained on day 0 of AZD1222 vaccination. J is TRBJ2-7 and V is TRBV5-1, with 8 bases that match TRBD1. The clonotype was recovered from an adult in good health. The CDR3 nucleotides are TGCGCCAGCAGCTTGCTGGGACAGGTGCAAGACGAGCAGTACTTC. Translation gives CASSLLGQVQDEQYF.